One and the same sample provided the 15 T cell receptor beta chains below, sequenced in a study of cytomegalovirus exposure and HLA in healthy donors. Vbeta (60) and Jbeta (13) primers were used in the PCR. The data were produced by immunoSEQ multiplex PCR, yet TCRdb's version contains in-frame clones alone and is incomplete. The sample has about 200,000 clones; 70% to 85% are singletons. The sequenced sample consisted of PBMCs. The receptors stem from a male donor in good health and CMV-seronegative.

V and J are TRBV14 and TRBJ2-5; tentatively, D is TRBD2 (5 bases). The CDR3 is made up of 13 amino acids. V was shortened by 4 bases and J by 2 bases, with 8 bases between the two germline ends. Germline V gene lookup returns CDR1 SGHDN and CDR2 FVKESK. The CDR3 loop is CASSLLAQETQYF. The DNA for the CDR3 is TGTGCCAGCAGCCTTCTAGCTCAAGAGACCCAGTACTTC.

The chain has TRBV2 and TRBJ2-7, with 7 bases matching TRBD1. Germline CDR1 and CDR2: SNHLY and FYNNEI. V dropped 6 bases and J dropped 5; count of bases not matched to a gene: 7. The CDR3 has 13 residues. CDR3 in amino acids: CASRNRGSNEQYF. The CDR3 region has the DNA TGTGCCAGCAGGAACAGGGGTTCCAACGAGCAGTACTTC.

This clone has a handful of counts. The V call is TRBV7-3, the J call TRBJ2-3, with D tentatively TRBD2 (5 bases). V was trimmed by 1 base and J by 3 bases, leaving 11 bases between them. CDR3 length: 15 residues. Looked up from germline, CDR1 is SGHTA and CDR2 is FQGTGA. CDR3 residues: CASSLSGLGTDTQYF. DNA of the CDR3: TGTGCCAGCAGCTTAAGCGGGCTCGGGACAGATACGCAGTATTTT.

This chain links TRBV19 with TRBJ2-7; D perhaps matches TRBD1 (6 bases). CDR3 size: 17 residues. The V end lost 3 bases, the J end lost 4 bases, and 22 bases lay between the germline ends. Germline CDR1 and CDR2: LNHDA and SQIVND (reference sequence). Here the CDR3 DNA reads TGTGCCAGTAGTATCTCCAGGGGTGTGACGGAAGTTTACGAGCAGTACTTC. Protein sequence: CASSISRGVTEVYEQYF.

This clone turned up a few times. The genes are TRBV5-1 and TRBJ2-7; 7 bases agree with TRBD1. CDR1 is SGHRS, CDR2 YFSETQ, per germline. There are 14 residues in the CDR3. The V and J ends lost 2 bases and 0 bases, in that order; junction bases with no gene match: 2. The CDR3 sequence: CASSLQGSSYEQYF. CDR3 in DNA: TGCGCCAGCAGCTTACAGGGGAGCTCCTACGAGCAGTACTTC. Full variable domain (outside the CDR3, taken from reference TRBV5-1 and TRBJ2-7): KAGVTQTPRYLIKTRGQQVTLSCSPISGHRSVSWYQQTPGQGLQFLFEYFSETQRNKGNFPGRFSGRQFSNSRSEMNVSTLELGDSALYLCASSLQGSSYEQYFGPGTRLTVT.

The chain uses TRBV9 and TRBJ1-1; no firm D call. This CDR3 has 11 amino acids. Germline V lookup: CDR1 SGDLS, CDR2 YYNGEE. V lost 3 bases and J lost 9, with 9 bases in between. DNA for the CDR3: TGTGCCAGCAGCGCCGTAAATAAAGCTTTCTTT. Protein product: CASSAVNKAFF.

This chain connects TRBV15 to TRBJ1-5; 10 nucleotides match TRBD1. Germline values: CDR1 LNHNV, CDR2 YYDKDF (reference sequence). V gave up 0 bases and J gave up 5 bases; unmatched junction bases: 4. This CDR3 has 16 residues. Here the CDR3 DNA reads TGTGCCACCAGCAGAGATCGGACAGGGGGGTATCAGCCCCAGCATTTT. It yields the protein CATSRDRTGGYQPQHF.

The gene calls are TRBV5-1 and TRBJ2-3; a weak D match, TRBD2 (6 bases). V lost 2 bases and J lost 1, with 8 bases in between. This CDR3 region has 14 residues. Germline CDR1 is SGHRS and CDR2 is YFSETQ. The CDR3 loop is CASSFGEGTDTQYF. CDR3 DNA sequence: TGCGCCAGCAGCTTCGGGGAGGGCACAGATACGCAGTATTTT.

Note on this clone: The junction and the germline gene differ at one end; a read error may be behind it. Other DNA variants within this sample encode the same CDR3. This chain connects TRBV6-5 to TRBJ2-7; D remains ambiguous. This CDR3 region has 13 residues. Germline CDR1 is MNHEY and CDR2 is SVGAGI. The CDR3, as DNA: TGTGCCAGCAGCTACTCGTCACACTACGAGCAGTACTTC. Protein: CASSYSSHYEQYF.

The chain links TRBV12-5 to TRBJ2-1, with D unclear. V lost 1 base to trimming and J lost 0 bases, with 16 bases between them. CDR3 length: 18 amino acids. Germline CDR1 reads LGHNT; CDR2 reads FRNRAP. As DNA, the CDR3 is TGTGCTAGTGGTTTGGAGATGGGCTTCTCGAGCTCCTACAATGAGCAGTTCTTC. Protein: CASGLEMGFSSSYNEQFF.

This CDR3 reads CAGSRQGRLYEQYF. The CDR3, as DNA: TGTGCCGGCTCACGACAGGGGCGCCTCTACGAGCAGTACTTC. The rearrangement links TRBV30 to TRBJ2-7; the match to TRBD1 covers 8 bases. V gave up 8 bases and J gave up 3 bases; unmatched junction bases: 12. Looked up from germline, CDR1 is GTSNPN and CDR2 is SVGIG (reference sequence). This CDR3 region has 14 residues.

The genes are TRBV5-4 and TRBJ2-1, with D uncertain. The CDR3 spans 14 residues. V shed 0 bases and J shed 7 bases, with 11 bases lying between them. CDR1 is SGHNT, CDR2 YYREEE, per germline (reference sequence). As DNA, the CDR3 is TGTGCCAGCAGCTTGGACGCAGGTAGGAATGAGCAGTTCTTC. Translation: CASSLDAGRNEQFF.

The genes are TRBV19 and TRBJ2-2, with 8 bases aligning to TRBD2. The CDR3 is 14 amino acids. Germline CDR1 reads LNHDA; CDR2 reads SQIVND (reference sequence). The trim removed 7 bases at V and 6 bases at J, leaving 7 bases unmatched. Here the CDR3 DNA reads TGTGCCAGTATGGGACTAGAATTCTCCGGGGAGCTGTTTTTT. This sequence encodes CASMGLEFSGELFF. Full variable domain (outside the CDR3, taken from reference TRBV19 and TRBJ2-2): DGGITQSPKYLFRKEGQNVTLSCEQNLNHDAMYWYRQDPGQGLRLIYYSQIVNDFQKGDIAEGYSVSREKKESFPLTVTSAQKNPTAFYLCASMGLEFSGELFFGEGSRLTVL.

This chain joins TRBV6-5 and TRBJ2-7, with D perhaps matching TRBD2 (6 bases). Between the trimmed V and J ends, which lost 2 bases and 2 bases, there was a span of 10 bases. The CDR3 runs 14 residues. CDR1 is MNHEY and CDR2 is SVGAGI in the germline V gene. The DNA of the CDR3 is TGTGCCAGCAGTTACAGGGGAGGACCCTACGAGCAGTACTTC. Its translation is CASSYRGGPYEQYF.

CDR3 region: CASSLAGTGNYEQYF. The DNA of the CDR3 is TGTGCCAGCAGCTTAGCCGGGACAGGGAATTACGAGCAGTACTTC. J is TRBJ2-7 and V is TRBV11-1; 9 bases are shared with TRBD1. The ends lost 0 bases at V and 4 bases at J; junction bases unmatched: 4. From germline, CDR1 is SGHAT and CDR2 FQDESV (reference sequence). CDR3 length: 15 residues.